Following are 8 T cell receptor beta chains from one sample sequenced in a study of response to subunit inactivated influenza vaccine (dated by TCRdb to the late 2010s). Receptor amplification or capture employed RT-PCR. Data came from an Illumina HiSeq 2500. Clones were called with MiXCR by TCRdb after fastp trimmed the public reads at Q25, and only in-frame beta chains were retained. Each entry merges the rows of one CDR3 protein and shows their most common DNA and genes. The sample table shows around 710,000 distinct CDR3 sequences, and over 11% are seen once. 5.5% to 8% of the sample rests with the top ten. Here the sequenced sample was PBMCs from blood, taken 14 to 15 days before vaccination. The receptors originated from a man between 45 and 60 years old who received an inactivated influenza vaccine. Donor details come from another sample of the same person, matched by shared clones.

In this sample, this clonotype turned up many times. The chain carries TRBV2 and TRBJ2-4; TRBD2 aligns across 7 bases. Losses at the gene ends were 7 bases for V and 4 bases for J; bases not matched to a gene: 10. The CDR3 is 15 residues long. The germline gives CDR1 SNHLY, CDR2 FYNNEI. The CDR3 spells CASMQLALGKNIQYF. The DNA for the CDR3 is TGTGCCAGCATGCAACTAGCGCTAGGTAAAAACATTCAGTACTTC.

This clonotype was counted at least ten times. V and J are TRBV20-1 and TRBJ1-2; D is unclear. Germline V gene lookup returns CDR1 DFQATT and CDR2 SNEGSKA (reference sequence). CDR3 length: 11 residues. The ends were cut back, 6 bases at V and 7 bases at J, with 12 bases in the middle. The CDR3 here is CSANDGSGYTF. The CDR3 nucleotides read TGCAGTGCAAATGACGGGAGTGGCTACACCTTC.

This clonotype was recorded a few times. The chain couples TRBV30 to TRBJ2-3, with 7 bases matching TRBD1. J was trimmed by 1 base and V by 8 bases; bases with no gene match: 12. This CDR3 is 15 amino acids long. Germline CDR1 is GTSNPN and CDR2 is SVGIG (reference sequence). The CDR3 nucleotides read TGTGCCGGGAATCCCCGGGACAGAGGCACAGATACGCAGTATTTT. Translating it yields CAGNPRDRGTDTQYF.

This chain joins TRBV12-3 or TRBV12-4 and TRBJ2-3; the match to TRBD2 covers 12 bases. This CDR3 contains 14 residues. Germline trimming cut 8 bases from V and 5 bases from J; bases unmatched to any gene: 5. CDR3 region: CASASGRALDTQYF. CDR3 bases: TGTGCCAGCGCTAGCGGGAGGGCCCTAGATACGCAGTATTTT.

This clonotype has only a few counts. The CDR3 DNA follows: TGTGCCAGCAGTTACGCCGGACAGGGGAAAAAACTGTTTTTT. It translates to CASSYAGQGKKLFF. The chain has TRBV6-2 or TRBV6-3 and TRBJ1-4; 9 bases match TRBD1. V lost 2 bases, J lost 9 bases, and 4 bases stayed unmatched. The CDR3 spans 14 residues. Germline CDR1 is MNHEY and CDR2 is SVGEGT.

This clonotype was recorded a few times. The chain has TRBV27 and TRBJ2-7; 7 bases line up with TRBD1. The CDR3 runs 15 residues. In germline, CDR1 is MNHEY, CDR2 SMNVEV (reference sequence). Trimming cost V 5 bases and J 2 bases; bases outside gene matches: 9. The CDR3 reads CASSRQRDSTYEQYF. CDR3 sequence (DNA): TGTGCCAGCAGTCGACAACGGGACAGCACCTACGAGCAGTACTTC.

The chain employs TRBV12-3 or TRBV12-4 and TRBJ2-3; D may correspond to TRBD1 or TRBD2 (5 bases each). The CDR3 extends over 14 amino acids. Trimming cost V 7 bases and J 3 bases, with 14 bases left between them. CDR3: CASTTRGGTDTQYF. DNA of the CDR3: TGTGCCAGCACCACGCGTGGGGGAACAGATACGCAGTATTTT.

For the CDR3, the DNA is TGCAGTGCTAGCCGACAGGGGATCTACAATGAGCAGTTCTTC. This encodes CSASRQGIYNEQFF. The J gene is TRBJ2-1, the V gene TRBV20-1; 8 bases are shared with TRBD1. Germline trimming cut 3 bases from V and 3 bases from J; bases unmatched to any gene: 4. Germline CDR1 is DFQATT and CDR2 is SNEGSKA (reference sequence). This CDR3 has 14 amino acids.